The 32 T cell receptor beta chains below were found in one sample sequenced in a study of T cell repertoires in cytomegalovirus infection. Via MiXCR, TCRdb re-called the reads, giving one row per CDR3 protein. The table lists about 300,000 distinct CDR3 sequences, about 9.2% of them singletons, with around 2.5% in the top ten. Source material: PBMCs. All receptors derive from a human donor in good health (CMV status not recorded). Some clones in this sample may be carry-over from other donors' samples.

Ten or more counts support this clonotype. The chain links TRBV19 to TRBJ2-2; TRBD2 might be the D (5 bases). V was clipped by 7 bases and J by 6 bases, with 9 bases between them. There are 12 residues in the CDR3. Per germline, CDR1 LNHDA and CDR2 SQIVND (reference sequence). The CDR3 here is CASKDLSGELFF. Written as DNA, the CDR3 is TGTGCCAGTAAGGACTTATCCGGGGAGCTGTTTTTT. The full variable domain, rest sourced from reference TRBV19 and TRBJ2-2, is DGGITQSPKYLFRKEGQNVTLSCEQNLNHDAMYWYRQDPGQGLRLIYYSQIVNDFQKGDIAEGYSVSREKKESFPLTVTSAQKNPTAFYLCASKDLSGELFFGEGSRLTVL.

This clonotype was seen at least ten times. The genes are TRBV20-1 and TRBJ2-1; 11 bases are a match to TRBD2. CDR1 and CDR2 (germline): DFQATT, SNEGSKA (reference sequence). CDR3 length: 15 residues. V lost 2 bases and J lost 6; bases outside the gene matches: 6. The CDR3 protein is CSARQVLAGANEQFF. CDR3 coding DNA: TGCAGTGCTAGACAAGTACTAGCGGGGGCCAATGAGCAGTTCTTC.

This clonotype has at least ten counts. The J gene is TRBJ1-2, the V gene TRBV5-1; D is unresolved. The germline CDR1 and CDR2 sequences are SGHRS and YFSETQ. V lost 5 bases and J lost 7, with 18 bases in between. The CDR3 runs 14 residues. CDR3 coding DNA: TGCGCCAGCAGGAAGGATGCAGGAAGCCCTGGCTACACCTTC. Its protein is CASRKDAGSPGYTF.

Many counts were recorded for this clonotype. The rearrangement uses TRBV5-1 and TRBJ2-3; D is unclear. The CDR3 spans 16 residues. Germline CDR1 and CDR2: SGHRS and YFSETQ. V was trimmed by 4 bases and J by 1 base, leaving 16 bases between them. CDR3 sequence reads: CASSLWTLAGTDTQYF. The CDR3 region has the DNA TGCGCCAGCAGCCTCTGGACGCTCGCGGGCACAGATACGCAGTATTTT.

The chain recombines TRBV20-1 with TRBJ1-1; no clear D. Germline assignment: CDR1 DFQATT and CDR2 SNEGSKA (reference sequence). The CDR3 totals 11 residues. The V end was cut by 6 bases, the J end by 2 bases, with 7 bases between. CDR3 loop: CSATENTEAFF. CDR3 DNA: TGCAGTGCCACGGAAAACACTGAAGCTTTCTTT.

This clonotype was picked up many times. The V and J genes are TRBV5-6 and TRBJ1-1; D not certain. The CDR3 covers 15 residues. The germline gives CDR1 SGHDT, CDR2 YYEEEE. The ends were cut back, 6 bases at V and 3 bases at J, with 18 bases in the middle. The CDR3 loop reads CASTEAGLEDTEAFF. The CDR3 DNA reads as TGTGCCAGCACCGAGGCGGGGTTGGAGGACACTGAAGCTTTCTTT.

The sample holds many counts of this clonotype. In DNA form, the CDR3 reads TGTGCCATCACCGCCGGAGTGAGCTCCTACAATGAGCAGTTCTTC. It specifies CAITAGVSSYNEQFF. This chain joins TRBV10-3 and TRBJ2-1, with unresolved D. The CDR3 totals 15 residues. Trimming removed 7 bases at V and 0 bases at J, with 13 bases between. Per germline, CDR1 ENHRY and CDR2 SYGVKD.

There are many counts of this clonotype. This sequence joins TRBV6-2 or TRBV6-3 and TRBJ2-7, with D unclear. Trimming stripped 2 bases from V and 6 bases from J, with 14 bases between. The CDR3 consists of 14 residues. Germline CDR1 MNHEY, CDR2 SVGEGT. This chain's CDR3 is CASSYTLGRSEQYV. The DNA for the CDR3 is TGTGCCAGCAGTTACACGCTCGGCAGGAGCGAGCAGTACGTC.

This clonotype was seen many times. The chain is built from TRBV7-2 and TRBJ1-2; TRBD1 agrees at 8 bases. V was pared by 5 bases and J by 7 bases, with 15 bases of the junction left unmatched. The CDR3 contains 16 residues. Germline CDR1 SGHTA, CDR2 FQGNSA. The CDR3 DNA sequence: TGTGCCAGCAGCCAGGGGGGGCAGGGGGCTATGAGTGGCTACACCTTC. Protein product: CASSQGGQGAMSGYTF.

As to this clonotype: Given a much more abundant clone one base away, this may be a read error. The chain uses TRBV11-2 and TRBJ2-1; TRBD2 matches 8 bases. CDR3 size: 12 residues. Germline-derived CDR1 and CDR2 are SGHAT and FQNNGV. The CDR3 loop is CASSPLAGGLNF. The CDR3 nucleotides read TGTGCCAGCAGCCCCCTGGCGGGGGGTTTGAACTTC.

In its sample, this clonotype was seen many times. This chain's CDR3 is CASSDRLDSTEAFF. The DNA for the CDR3 is TGTGCCAGCAGCGATCGCCTGGACAGTACTGAAGCTTTCTTT. The genes are TRBV2 and TRBJ1-1; TRBD1 is a possible D gene (6 bases). Looked up from germline, CDR1 is SNHLY and CDR2 is FYNNEI. This CDR3 is built from 14 residues. The ends were cut back, 6 bases at V and 5 bases at J, with 16 bases in the middle.

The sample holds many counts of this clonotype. CDR3 DNA: TGTGCCAGCAGCTGGGCATCCCGCGCTAATGAGCAGTTCTTC. Its protein product is CASSWASRANEQFF. The chain recombines TRBV7-9 with TRBJ2-1; D call uncertain. The germline V and J ends were trimmed by 4 bases and 7 bases, with 14 bases remaining between them. Germline-derived CDR1 and CDR2 are SEHNR and FQNEAQ (reference sequence). The CDR3 is made up of 14 amino acids.

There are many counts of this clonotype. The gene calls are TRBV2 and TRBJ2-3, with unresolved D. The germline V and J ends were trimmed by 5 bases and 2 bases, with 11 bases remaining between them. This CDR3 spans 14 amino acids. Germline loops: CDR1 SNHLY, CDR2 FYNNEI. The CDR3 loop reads CASSSGPFTDTQYF. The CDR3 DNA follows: TGTGCCAGCAGTTCCGGGCCCTTCACAGATACGCAGTATTTT.

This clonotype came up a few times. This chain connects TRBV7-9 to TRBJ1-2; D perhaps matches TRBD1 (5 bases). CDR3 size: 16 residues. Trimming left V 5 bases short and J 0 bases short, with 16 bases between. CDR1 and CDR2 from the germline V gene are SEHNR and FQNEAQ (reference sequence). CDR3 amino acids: CASSPGTTKANYGYTF. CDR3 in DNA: TGTGCCAGCAGCCCCGGGACGACTAAAGCTAACTATGGCTACACCTTC. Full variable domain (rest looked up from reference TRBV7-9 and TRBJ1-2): DTGVSQNPRHKITKRGQNVTFRCDPISEHNRLYWYRQTLGQGPEFLTYFQNEAQLEKSRLLSDRFSAERPKGSFSTLEIQRTEQGDSAMYLCASSPGTTKANYGYTFGSGTRLTVV.

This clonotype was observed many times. CDR3 DNA: TGCAGTGTGGGGGACGTATGGTCCGGGGAGCTGTTTTTT. Its translation: CSVGDVWSGELFF. V gene TRBV20-1 combines with J gene TRBJ2-2; perhaps D is TRBD1 or TRBD2 (5 bases each). The V gene lost 7 bases and the J gene lost 6 bases, with 15 bases spanning the gap. Germline-derived CDR1 and CDR2 are DFQATT and SNEGSKA (reference sequence). The CDR3 has 13 amino acids.

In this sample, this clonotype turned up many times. Here the CDR3 DNA reads TGTGCCAGCAGTTTCGGGAGCCATGGCTACACCTTC. Translated, it gives CASSFGSHGYTF. This chain joins TRBV12-3 or TRBV12-4 and TRBJ1-2; no definite D call. Trimming stripped 3 bases from V and 6 bases from J, with 8 bases between. This CDR3 region has 12 residues.

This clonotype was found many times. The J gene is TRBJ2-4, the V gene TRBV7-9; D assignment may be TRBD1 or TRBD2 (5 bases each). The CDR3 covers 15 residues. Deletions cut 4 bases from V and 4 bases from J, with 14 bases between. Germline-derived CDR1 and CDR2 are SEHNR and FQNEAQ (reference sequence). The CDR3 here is CASSSPEGRKNIQYF. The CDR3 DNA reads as TGTGCCAGCAGCTCCCCTGAGGGGCGGAAAAACATTCAGTACTTC.

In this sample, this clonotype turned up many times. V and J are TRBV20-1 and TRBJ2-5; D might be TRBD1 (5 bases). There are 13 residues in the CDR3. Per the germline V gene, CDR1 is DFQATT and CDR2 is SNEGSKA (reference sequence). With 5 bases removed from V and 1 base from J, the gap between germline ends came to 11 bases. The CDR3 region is CSASSGLQETQYF. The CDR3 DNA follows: TGCAGTGCTTCGTCAGGGCTCCAAGAGACCCAGTACTTC.

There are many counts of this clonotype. CDR3 in amino acids: CSASFEGTDTQYF. The CDR3 nucleotides are TGCAGTGCTAGCTTCGAGGGGACAGATACGCAGTATTTT. The chain joins TRBV20-1 to TRBJ2-3; D is tentatively TRBD1 or TRBD2 (5 bases each). V shed 3 bases and J shed 3 bases, with 10 bases lying between them. The CDR3 loop spans 13 amino acids. Germline assignment: CDR1 DFQATT and CDR2 SNEGSKA (reference sequence).

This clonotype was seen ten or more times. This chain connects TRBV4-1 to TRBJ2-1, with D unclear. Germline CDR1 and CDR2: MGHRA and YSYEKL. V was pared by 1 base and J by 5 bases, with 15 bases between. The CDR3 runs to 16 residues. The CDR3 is CASSQVRLVNDNEQFF. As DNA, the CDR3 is TGCGCCAGCAGCCAAGTCCGCTTAGTTAACGACAATGAGCAGTTCTTC.

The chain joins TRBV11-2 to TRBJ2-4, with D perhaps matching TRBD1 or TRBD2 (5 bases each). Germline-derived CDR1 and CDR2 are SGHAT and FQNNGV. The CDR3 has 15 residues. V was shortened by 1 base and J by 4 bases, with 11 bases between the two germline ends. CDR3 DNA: TGTGCCAGCAGCTTAGTTGTTGGGGGTAAAAACATTCAGTACTTC. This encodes CASSLVVGGKNIQYF.

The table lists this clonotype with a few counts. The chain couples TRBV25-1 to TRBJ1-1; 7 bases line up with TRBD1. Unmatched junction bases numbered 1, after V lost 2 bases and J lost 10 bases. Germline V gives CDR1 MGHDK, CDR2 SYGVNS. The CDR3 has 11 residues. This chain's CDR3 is CASSEGTAAFF. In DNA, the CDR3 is TGTGCCAGCAGTGAAGGGACAGCAGCTTTCTTT.

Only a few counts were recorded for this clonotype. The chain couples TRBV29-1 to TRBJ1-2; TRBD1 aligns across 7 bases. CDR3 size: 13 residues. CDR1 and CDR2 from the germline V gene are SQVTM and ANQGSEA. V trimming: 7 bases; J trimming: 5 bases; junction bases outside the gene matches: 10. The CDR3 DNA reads TGCAGCGCTGGAGGGGGCTCTAGGTATGGCTACACCTTC. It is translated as CSAGGGSRYGYTF.

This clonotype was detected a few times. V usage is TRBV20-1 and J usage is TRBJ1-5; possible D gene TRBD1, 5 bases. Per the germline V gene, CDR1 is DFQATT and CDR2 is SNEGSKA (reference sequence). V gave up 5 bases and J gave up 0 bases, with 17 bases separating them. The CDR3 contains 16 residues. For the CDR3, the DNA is TGCAGTGCTGAGGACACTCGAATGGATAGCAATCAGCCCCAGCATTTT. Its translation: CSAEDTRMDSNQPQHF.

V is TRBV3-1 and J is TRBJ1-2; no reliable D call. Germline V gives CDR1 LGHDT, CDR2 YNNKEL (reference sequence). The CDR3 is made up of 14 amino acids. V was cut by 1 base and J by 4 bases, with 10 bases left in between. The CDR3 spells CASSQARQSYGYTF. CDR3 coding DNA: TGTGCCAGCAGCCAAGCGCGGCAGTCCTATGGCTACACCTTC.

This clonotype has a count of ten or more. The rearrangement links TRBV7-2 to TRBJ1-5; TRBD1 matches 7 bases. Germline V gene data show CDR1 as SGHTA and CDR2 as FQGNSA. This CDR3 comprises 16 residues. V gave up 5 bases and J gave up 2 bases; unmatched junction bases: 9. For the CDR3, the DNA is TGTGCCAGCAGCGTACCTACAGGGGCGGGCAATCAGCCCCAGCATTTT. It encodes CASSVPTGAGNQPQHF. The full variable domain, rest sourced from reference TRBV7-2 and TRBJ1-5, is GAGVSQSPSNKVTEKGKDVELRCDPISGHTALYWYRQSLGQGLEFLIYFQGNSAPDKSGLPSDRFSAERTGGSVSTLTIQRTQQEDSAVYLCASSVPTGAGNQPQHFGDGTRLSIL.

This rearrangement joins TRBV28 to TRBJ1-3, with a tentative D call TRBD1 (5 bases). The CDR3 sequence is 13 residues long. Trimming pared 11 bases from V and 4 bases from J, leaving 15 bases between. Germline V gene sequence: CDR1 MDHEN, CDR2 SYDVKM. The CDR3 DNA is TGTGCCTCCGACGGGGGGGTCGGAAACACCATATATTTT. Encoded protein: CASDGGVGNTIYF.

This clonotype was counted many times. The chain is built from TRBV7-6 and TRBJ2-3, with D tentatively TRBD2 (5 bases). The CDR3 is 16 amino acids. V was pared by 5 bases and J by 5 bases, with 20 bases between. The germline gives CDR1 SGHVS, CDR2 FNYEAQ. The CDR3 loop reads CASSISAGVALDTQYF. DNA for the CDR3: TGTGCCAGCAGCATTTCCGCCGGGGTCGCTTTAGATACGCAGTATTTT.

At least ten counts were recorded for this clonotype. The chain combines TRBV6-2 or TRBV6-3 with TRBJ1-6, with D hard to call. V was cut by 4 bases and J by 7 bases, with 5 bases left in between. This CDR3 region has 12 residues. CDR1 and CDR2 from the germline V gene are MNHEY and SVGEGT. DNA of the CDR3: TGTGCCAGCAGTTTCGCGAATTCACCCCTCCACTTT. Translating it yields CASSFANSPLHF.

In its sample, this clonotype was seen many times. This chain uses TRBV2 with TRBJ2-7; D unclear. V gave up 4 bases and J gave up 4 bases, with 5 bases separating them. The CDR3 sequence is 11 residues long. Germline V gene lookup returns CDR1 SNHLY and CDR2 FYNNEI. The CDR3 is CASSAEYEQYF. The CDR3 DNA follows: TGTGCCAGCAGTGCGGAATACGAGCAGTACTTC.

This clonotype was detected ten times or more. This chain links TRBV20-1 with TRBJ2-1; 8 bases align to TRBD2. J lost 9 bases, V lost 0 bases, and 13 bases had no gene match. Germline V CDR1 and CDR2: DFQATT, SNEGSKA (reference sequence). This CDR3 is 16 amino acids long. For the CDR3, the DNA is TGCAGTGCTAGAGATCCCAGCGGGGGTGCTTCCGGTGAGCAGTTCTTC. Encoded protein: CSARDPSGGASGEQFF.

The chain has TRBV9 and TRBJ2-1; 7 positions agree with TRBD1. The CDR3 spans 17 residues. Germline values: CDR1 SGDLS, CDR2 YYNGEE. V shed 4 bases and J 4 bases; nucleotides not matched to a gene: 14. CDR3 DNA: TGTGCCAGCAGCTCTCCTCAGTCCGACAGGGAGTACAATGAGCAGTTCTTC. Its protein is CASSSPQSDREYNEQFF.